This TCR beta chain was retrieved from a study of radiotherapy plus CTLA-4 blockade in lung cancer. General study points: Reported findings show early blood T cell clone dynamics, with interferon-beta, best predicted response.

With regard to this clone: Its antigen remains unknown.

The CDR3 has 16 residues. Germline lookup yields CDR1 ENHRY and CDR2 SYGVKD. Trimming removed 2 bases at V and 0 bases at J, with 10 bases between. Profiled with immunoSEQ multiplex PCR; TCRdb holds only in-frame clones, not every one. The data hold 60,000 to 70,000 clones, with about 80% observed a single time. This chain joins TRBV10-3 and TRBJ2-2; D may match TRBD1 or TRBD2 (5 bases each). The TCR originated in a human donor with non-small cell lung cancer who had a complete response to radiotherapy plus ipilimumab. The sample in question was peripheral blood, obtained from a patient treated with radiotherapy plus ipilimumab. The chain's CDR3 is CAISELGDANTGELFF. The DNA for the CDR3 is TGTGCCATCAGTGAGCTGGGGGATGCGAACACCGGGGAGCTGTTTTTT.